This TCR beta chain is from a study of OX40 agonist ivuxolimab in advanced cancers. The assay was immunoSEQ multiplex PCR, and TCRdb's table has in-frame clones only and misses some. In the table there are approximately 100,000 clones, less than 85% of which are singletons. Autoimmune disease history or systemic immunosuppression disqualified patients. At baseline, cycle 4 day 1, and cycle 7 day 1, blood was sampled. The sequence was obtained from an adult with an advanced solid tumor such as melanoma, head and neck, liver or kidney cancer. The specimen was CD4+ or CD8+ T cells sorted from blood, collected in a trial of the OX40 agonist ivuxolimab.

In DNA, the CDR3 is TGTGCCAGCAGTGAGGGCGGGACGGAGGCCTACGAGCAGTACTTC. Translation: CASSEGGTEAYEQYF. The chain combines TRBV2 with TRBJ2-7; D is possibly TRBD2 (6 bases). V was trimmed by 3 bases and J by 2 bases, leaving 14 bases between them. The germline V gene encodes CDR1 SNHLY and CDR2 FYNNEI. This CDR3 is built from 15 residues.